What follows is one T cell receptor (beta chain) and its context. What this receptor recognizes is not known. Base quality data are lacking; no much larger clone is found one base away. The entry originates in a study of cytomegalovirus exposure and HLA in healthy donors (dated 2017 in TCRdb). Study-level background: An earlier analysis of more than 550 of the donors reported about 280 Gb of sequence data and approximately 120 million unique TCR beta sequences obtained from approximately 180 million T cells. An early release that covered more than 550 HLA-typed donors contained about 290 gigabases of sequencing data and about 84 million unique TCR sequences. Of the roughly 400 genotyped donors, 65% to 90% were placed in the genetic ancestry cluster associated with self-reported Caucasian donors. The study aimed to test whether signatures of past pathogen exposure could be identified by cataloging public T cell receptors. The study used immunosequencing to profile the T cell repertoires of several hundred subjects and linked those repertoires to cytomegalovirus serostatus. In addition to the first cohort of 650 to 800 subjects, a separate validation cohort of approximately 130 different subjects was used. High-throughput TCR immunosequencing, statistical association of individual TCRs with disease status, and machine learning were combined to predict cytomegalovirus infection status. A later analysis re-examined previously published TCR beta repertoires from 600 to 700 donors and added high-resolution HLA genotyping to investigate patterns of TCR occurrence. Rather than using new phenotypic data, the later analysis identified candidate immune exposures from TCR beta sequences and from how often those sequences occurred across donors. To decide whether each TCR beta V gene segment behaved as functional or pseudogenic, an earlier analysis of fewer than 750 of the donors relied on high-throughput TCR beta sequencing. Donor age, sex, ethnicity and CMV serostatus were compiled together with the repertoire data. A later genetic analysis took genome-wide SNP genotypes for about three fifths of the 666 donors and used that subset as a discovery cohort. Every discovery cohort repertoire had been produced on one sequencing platform. Both class I and class II loci were covered by HLA typing, at four-digit resolution. The number of typed donors differed by locus: about 620-640 for A, B, C, DRB1 and DQB1; 522 for DQA1; about 600 for DPA1; and around 470 for DPB1. Roughly five DR-DQ haplotypes were handled as single units for association and clustering, since linkage in the cohort was strong. Among about 360 genotyped donors of the cohort, an average of 235,054 unique TCR beta nucleotide sequences were sequenced per donor, around 18% of them non-productive.

The cohort was made up of hundreds of healthy bone marrow donors. Cohort members were all nominally healthy when sampled, although unrecorded immune exposures were likely present. The donor tested CMV seronegative, placing the donor among the 350 or so seronegative members of the cohort. Every donor gave a peripheral blood sample, and the peripheral blood mononuclear cells from that sample were used for TCR beta sequencing. Genomic DNA extraction from the blood cell samples was performed with the Qiagen DNeasy Blood Extraction Kit. The paper's findings and limits, for the study overall: The classifier was reported to diagnose cytomegalovirus status with high specificity and sensitivity in both the original and validation cohorts. In the study, some 160 TCR beta chains were listed as associated with cytomegalovirus. In a later genetic analysis, fewer N-insertions in productive TCRs were reported among donors in an Asian-associated ancestry cluster than the roughly 700-donor mean. According to a later analysis, parvovirus B19, influenza, CMV and Epstein-Barr virus appeared linked to several top co-occurrence clusters. A group of highly shared sequence variants was considered likely to be a technical artifact of the sequencing pipeline. The only immune exposure information available for the cohort was CMV serostatus. Because HLA typing was unavailable for some donors at each locus, only the typed subset was used in association tests. Most CMV-associated TCR beta chains appeared to be HLA-restricted in a later analysis, and the HLA associations seemed to be driven largely by CMV exposure. The 87-base-pair reads could not distinguish some IMGT-functional V segments, including TRBV6-2 and TRBV6-3, so those segments were excluded. In vitro tests confirmed that a few of the cytomegalovirus-associated TCR beta chains recognize cytomegalovirus antigens. Broadly in line with IMGT annotations, most TCR beta V segments showed up in productive rearrangements about 90% or about 30% of the time in an earlier analysis of 587 of the donors. A later genetic analysis associated a missense DCLRE1C variant with V-gene and J-gene trimming of TCR beta chains, and an independent cohort replicated the association. A later analysis found that TCR association rates varied across HLA loci, with DRB1 alleles showing the most associated TCRs and HLA-C alleles the fewest. A further reported finding was that TCR beta sequences accurately predicted the HLA-A and HLA-B alleles for most subjects in the first cohort. While some public TCRs were present in many individuals, most TCR sequences turned up only very rarely across donors. At a false discovery rate of 0.05, a later analysis linked 16,000 or so TCR beta sequences to specific HLA alleles. Some 15 rarely observed V segments, including chromosome 9 orphons, were excluded from the earlier analysis of some 590 of the donors because counts were too low. Linkage disequilibrium might explain the correlated functional status among segregating V segments, but an unknown experimental factor could not be ruled out. The authors suggested that the approach could potentially be extended to other disease states and immunological phenotypes. When HLA alleles, especially DR and DQ, strongly co-occurred, TCR associations were difficult to assign to individual alleles. Only TCR beta chains were sequenced in this cohort, and the absence of alpha or paired-chain data limited detectable features. In a later analysis, HLA-associated TCR beta chains showed more clonal expansion and lower generation probabilities than non-associated chains that were equally common. Presence/absence analyses assumed roughly uniform sequencing depth across donors, an assumption that may not hold.

Libraries were prepared through the immunoSEQ multiplex PCR assay. For the multiplex PCR, a mixture combining 60 forward primers for TCR Vbeta segments and 13 reverse primers for TCR Jbeta segments was used. Amplification of the CDR3 region of rearranged TCR beta genes was performed with a multiplex PCR assay on genomic DNA. The Illumina HiSeq System was used to sequence the amplified TCR beta libraries as 87-base-pair reads. The paper's processing steps were these. A later analysis counted about 80 million unique TCR beta chains across the 650 to 700 repertoires, and around 12 million of these chains were shared by at least two donors. To remove PCR and sequencing errors, raw reads were error-corrected and collapsed into unique sequences using a nearest-neighbor algorithm that merged closely related sequences. CDR3 sequences were aligned to IMGT reference sequences to assign V, D and J gene segments. For a sequence to be retained, a match of at least six nucleotides was required to both a V gene segment and a J gene segment. Rearrangements were classified as productive when the CDR3 lacked stop codons and remained in frame with V and J, and all other rearrangements were classified as non-productive. CDR3 was defined by IMGT convention, running from the second conserved V-encoded cysteine to the conserved J-encoded phenylalanine. Sequences without an unambiguous match to a single V gene segment were excluded from the earlier analysis of 450 to 750 of the donors. An earlier analysis of several hundred of the donors called V segments functional above 56.7% productive rearrangements and segregating when the between-donor standard deviation exceeded 5%. A statistical classification framework was built for diagnosing cytomegalovirus status from the catalog of TCR beta chain sequences. V and J gene assignment, in a later analysis, came from comparing TCR nucleotide sequences with IMGT/GENE-DB human TR gene sequences. A later analysis assigned CDR3 sequences and most-parsimonious VDJ recombination scenarios with the TCRdist pipeline. In a later analysis, each TCR beta chain was defined by its CDR3 amino acid sequence together with its V-gene family, and reads lacking a unique V-gene family were excluded. As a way to deal with suspected cross-contamination and a sequencing artifact, a later analysis dropped hundreds of nucleotide sequences that were highly shared and had low generation probability. For each public chain, a later analysis derived a clonal expansion index from normalized ranks of inferred template counts within each repertoire. A later analysis computed generation probabilities with a VDJ recombination model fitted to out-of-frame rearrangements, and checked the results against IGoR. In a later analysis, TCR-TCR, TCR-HLA and TCR-CMV co-occurrence was scored with hypergeometric tests, and a repertoire-size bias correction was applied to TCR pairs. To estimate false discovery rates, a later analysis permuted the HLA or CMV assignments 20 times. In a later analysis, co-occurring TCRs were grouped using DBSCAN, with TCRdist sequence similarity added in when clustering inside HLA-allele-positive subsets. Repertoires with fewer than 30,000 or more than 120,000 public chains were left out of co-occurrence clustering, as were about five repertoires with anomalous nucleotide sharing. Sourced from immuneACCESS, this table was stored by TCRdb with only in-frame sequences that have V and J called. A share of the clones is absent; for the studies checked, an unresolved V gene accounts for under half, and the remainder has no known explanation. That table furnishes V, J and clone size, whereas the DNA furnished D and trimming. The sample profile shows some 180,000 clones; under 85% of them were found once. Of the sample, roughly 2.8% falls within the top ten clones.

Taken from the germline V gene, the CDR1 and CDR2 loops are SGHTA and FQGTGA. From cysteine to phenylalanine, the CDR3 is 15 amino acids long. Left in the record is the CDR3 DNA by itself, 45 bases read in frame from the first base. V is shortened by 4 bases, J by 5 bases, and the region joining them spans 17 bases. Sequenced input: PBMCs. This receptor was taken from a male donor in good health and CMV-seronegative. The chain couples TRBV7-3 to TRBJ1-2, with TRBD1 perhaps the D gene, on 6 matching bases. Here is the DNA: TGTGCCAGCAGCTCTTCTGGGGGCGAGGGGTATGGCTACACCTTC. Its protein reads: CASSSSGGEGYGYTF.